The rows below give T cell receptor beta chains drawn from one sample of a study of T cell repertoires in aging, cancer and after chemotherapy. TCRdb passed the multiplex PCR reads through MiXCR, listing each CDR3 protein once. The profile shows 10,000 to 13,000 distinct CDR3 sequences, roughly a quarter of them singletons. Sequencing was performed on blood. The receptors derive from a human donor in good health. Each CDR3 is given with its conserved first and last residue. A D gene is named only where the DNA matches it firmly. A clone size is listed for some rows: how often the clone was seen (once, few, many), or a class if it is expanded.

j_call d_call v_call clone_size cdr3_aa cdr3_nt
TRBJ1-1 TRBD1 TRBV5-4 few CASSPGQGAEAFF TGTGCCAGCAGTCCTGGACAGGGGGCTGAAGCTTTCTTT
TRBJ2-7 NA TRBV20-1 few CSAPLGTVSYEQYF TGCAGTGCCCCCTTGGGTACGGTCTCCTACGAGCAGTACTTC
TRBJ2-3 NA TRBV6-4 NA CASSENGFSTDTQYF TGTGCCAGCAGTGAAAACGGGTTTAGCACAGATACGCAGTATTTT
TRBJ2-3 TRBD2 TRBV7-2 medium-sized CASSQRRASGGATDTQYF TGTGCCAGCAGCCAACGGAGGGCTAGCGGGGGGGCAACAGATACGCAGTATTTT
TRBJ1-1 NA TRBV9 NA CASSYQQGDTEAFF TGTGCCAGCAGCTACCAGCAGGGTGACACTGAAGCTTTCTTT
TRBJ2-2 TRBD1 TRBV19 NA CASRSTGGVQSNTGELFF TGTGCCAGTAGGTCGACAGGGGGCGTCCAATCGAACACCGGGGAGCTGTTTTTT
TRBJ1-2 NA TRBV20-1 medium-sized CSATVSGVYGYTF TGCAGTGCTACAGTCTCAGGGGTCTATGGCTACACCTTC
TRBJ1-2 TRBD1 TRBV14 NA CASSRQGSYGYTF TGTGCCAGCAGCAGACAGGGTAGCTATGGCTACACCTTC
TRBJ2-3 TRBD2 TRBV9 few CASSKKQGLARTDTQYF TGTGCCAGCAGCAAGAAACAAGGACTAGCGCGCACAGATACGCAGTATTTT
TRBJ2-5 NA TRBV11-1 medium-sized CASSLAVRETQYF TGTGCCAGCAGCTTAGCAGTTAGGGAGACCCAGTACTTC
TRBJ1-2 NA TRBV14 NA CASSPKVWAYGYTF TGTGCCAGCAGCCCCAAGGTTTGGGCATATGGCTACACCTTC
TRBJ1-1 NA TRBV20-1 NA CSALHAEAFF TGCAGTGCTCTACACGCTGAAGCTTTCTTT
TRBJ2-7 NA TRBV14 few CASSPRTVRSYEQYF TGTGCCAGCAGCCCGCGGACAGTCCGCTCCTACGAGCAGTACTTC
TRBJ1-2 NA TRBV19 NA CASSKAGTIGDSYGYTF TGTGCCAGTAGTAAGGCCGGGACGATCGGTGACAGCTATGGCTACACCTTC
TRBJ1-4 NA TRBV4-2 NA CASSQVAGRNEKLFF TGTGCCAGCAGCCAAGTGGCGGGAAGAAATGAAAAACTGTTTTTT